Listed below are T cell receptor beta chains from one sample, sequenced in a study of blood T cell repertoires in COVID-19. The protocol was immunoSEQ multiplex PCR, while the TCRdb copy is restricted to in-frame clones and leaves out a portion. The sample holds roughly 500,000 clones, 80% to 90% seen once. The source material was peripheral blood. The receptors here all came from a human donor in a cohort sampled during active COVID-19. Both conserved end residues are part of each CDR3. The order of the fields is D gene, CDR3 length, J gene, V gene, clone size, CDR3 DNA, CDR3 protein. The D gene is left open where the match is weak. Clone size is shown for a subset of rows, as once, few, many or a class of expanded clone.

TRBD2	13	TRBJ2-7	TRBV30	NA	TGTGCCCTCGGGGGGGGTAGCTCCTACGAGCAGTACTTC	CALGGGSSYEQYF
TRBD1	17	TRBJ1-6	TRBV3-1/TRBV3-2	NA	TGTGCCAGCAGCCAAGACGGGACAGGGGTTTATAATTCACCCCTCCACTTT	CASSQDGTGVYNSPLHF
NA	17	TRBJ2-2	TRBV7-7	NA	TGTGCTAGCAGCCCCCGACAGGCGGACGTTGGGACCGGGGAGCTGTTTTTT	CASSPRQADVGTGELFF
TRBD1	14	TRBJ2-3	TRBV7-3	NA	TGTGCCAGCACCTGGACAGGGGGCACAGATACGCAGTATTTT	CASTWTGGTDTQYF
TRBD2	15	TRBJ2-5	TRBV27	NA	TGTGCCAGCAGTTTATTACTAGCGGGAGTAGAGACCCAGTACTTC	CASSLLLAGVETQYF
TRBD1	17	TRBJ2-1	TRBV29-1	NA	TGCAGCGTTGAACACGGGGGGACAGGGGGGTCCTACAATGAGCAGTTCTTC	CSVEHGGTGGSYNEQFF
TRBD2	16	TRBJ2-1	TRBV25-1	NA	TGTGCCAGCAGTGAAGGGAAGACTAGCGGGGGTAATGAGCAGTTCTTC	CASSEGKTSGGNEQFF
TRBD2	17	TRBJ2-1	TRBV5-1	NA	TGCGCCAGCAGCTCGGATAAAGCGGGAGCCCCCTACAATGAGCAGTTCTTC	CASSSDKAGAPYNEQFF
TRBD2	16	TRBJ2-7	TRBV18	NA	TGTGCCAGCTCACCAAGATCTAGCGGGGACTCCTACGAGCAGTACTTC	CASSPRSSGDSYEQYF
TRBD2	17	TRBJ2-3	TRBV6-2/TRBV6-3	NA	TGTGCCAGCAGTTCTAGAATAGCGGGAGGGCCCGCAGATACGCAGTATTTT	CASSSRIAGGPADTQYF
TRBD1	13	TRBJ1-6	TRBV19	NA	TGTGCCAGTGTGGGACAGGCTAATTCACCCCTCCACTTT	CASVGQANSPLHF
NA	15	TRBJ1-1	TRBV5-1	NA	TGCGCCAGCAGCTTGGCCGGACAGCCGAACACTGAAGCTTTCTTT	CASSLAGQPNTEAFF
TRBD1	16	TRBJ2-7	TRBV10-1	NA	TGCGCCAGCAGTGAGCAACCGGGACAGGGAGTCTACGAGCAGTACTTC	CASSEQPGQGVYEQYF
TRBD1	15	TRBJ2-3	TRBV18	NA	TGTGCCAGTTTTCCGGGACAGGGGTTTGCAGATACGCAGTATTTT	CASFPGQGFADTQYF
TRBD2	13	TRBJ2-7	TRBV10-3	NA	TGTGCCATCGGGACTAGCGGCTCCTACGAGCAGTACTTC	CAIGTSGSYEQYF
TRBD1	14	TRBJ1-1	TRBV27	few	TGTGCCAGCAGTCCCGGGACAGGCTCGCGGGAAGCTTTCTTT	CASSPGTGSREAFF
TRBD1	15	TRBJ2-5	TRBV11-2	NA	TGTGCCAGCAGCGCGACAGGGGGCGGCTCAGAGACCCAGTACTTC	CASSATGGGSETQYF
NA	16	TRBJ2-2	TRBV3-1/TRBV3-2	NA	TGTGCCAGCAGCCAAGACAGATCTAGTCGCGCCGGGGAGCTGTTTTTT	CASSQDRSSRAGELFF
NA	16	TRBJ1-5	TRBV21-1	NA	TGTGCCAGCAGCGCCCCTCAGGGGGCCAGCAATCAGCCCCAGCATTTT	CASSAPQGASNQPQHF
TRBD1	14	TRBJ1-2	TRBV19	NA	TGTGCCAGTATGAGGGGGCGGACGGGCGATGGCTACACCTTC	CASMRGRTGDGYTF
NA	14	TRBJ1-2	TRBV11-2	NA	TGTGCCAGCAGCTTAGTCCTCCAGGGGAATGGCTACACCTTC	CASSLVLQGNGYTF
NA	15	TRBJ2-1	TRBV3-1/TRBV3-2	once	TGTGCCAGCAGCCTGGGGATAGCGGACTACAATGAGCAGTTCTTC	CASSLGIADYNEQFF
TRBD2	17	TRBJ2-1	TRBV9	NA	TGTGCCAGCAGCGTAGGCGGGAGGGCCGAATCCTACAATGAGCAGTTCTTC	CASSVGGRAESYNEQFF
NA	14	TRBJ2-3	TRBV5-4	NA	TGTGCCAGCAGCTTGGTGTCCCTTCGAGATACGCAGTATTTT	CASSLVSLRDTQYF
NA	13	TRBJ2-6	TRBV29-1	once	TGCAGCGTTGGCAGGGCTGGGGCCAACGTCCTGACTTTC	CSVGRAGANVLTF
NA	15	TRBJ1-5	TRBV3-1/TRBV3-2	NA	TGTGCCAGCAGCCAAGGAGACAGGTCCAATCAGCCCCAGCATTTT	CASSQGDRSNQPQHF
NA	14	TRBJ2-3	TRBV6-5	NA	TGTGCCAGCAGTTACTCCAGGGCAGCAGATACGCAGTATTTT	CASSYSRAADTQYF
NA	15	TRBJ1-5	TRBV11-2	once	TGTGCCAGCAGCTCACAAGGATCCCGGGATCAGCCCCAGCATTTT	CASSSQGSRDQPQHF
NA	18	TRBJ1-2	TRBV3-1/TRBV3-2	NA	TGTGCCAGCAGCCCCAATGGGAGGAACCGGGTCCTGTACTATGGCTACACCTTC	CASSPNGRNRVLYYGYTF
NA	15	TRBJ1-1	TRBV28	NA	TGTGCCAGCAGTCAAAGGGGCAGGCTGAACACTGAAGCTTTCTTT	CASSQRGRLNTEAFF
NA	12	TRBJ1-5	TRBV2	few	TGTGCCAGCAGTGGGCGGGATCAGCCCCAGCATTTT	CASSGRDQPQHF
NA	14	TRBJ1-1	TRBV6-1	few	TGTGCCAGCAGTTATTTCAGGGTGAACACTGAAGCTTTCTTT	CASSYFRVNTEAFF
NA	16	TRBJ1-4	TRBV5-1	NA	TGCGCCAGCAGCTTGGTTGGCAGTGCTCTTAATGAAAAACTGTTTTTT	CASSLVGSALNEKLFF
NA	16	TRBJ2-5	TRBV3-1/TRBV3-2	NA	TGTGCCAGCAGCCAGCCTTGGGGGCCAGGAGGAGAGACCCAGTACTTC	CASSQPWGPGGETQYF
NA	14	TRBJ2-7	TRBV11-2	NA	TGTGCCAGCAGCCTTCTTGGAGGTGGGGACGAGCAGTACTTC	CASSLLGGGDEQYF
TRBD1	17	TRBJ2-1	TRBV2	NA	TGTGCCAGCAGACCTCTCGGCGGGACAGGACTTTACAATGAGCAGTTCTTC	CASRPLGGTGLYNEQFF
TRBD2	17	TRBJ2-7	TRBV28	NA	TGTGCCAGCAGTTTCCCCAAACCAGCGGGAGGGACCTACGAGCAGTACTTC	CASSFPKPAGGTYEQYF
TRBD2	15	TRBJ2-1	TRBV9	NA	TGTGCCAGCAGCTCGTTAGCGGGAGGGCCCTATGAGCAGTTCTTC	CASSSLAGGPYEQFF
TRBD2	15	TRBJ2-1	TRBV11-3	NA	TGTGCCAGCAGCTCTAGCGGGTTCTCCTACAATGAGCAGTTCTTC	CASSSSGFSYNEQFF